This TCR beta chain was sequenced for a study of T cell repertoires in cytomegalovirus infection. Points from the study as a whole: Ex vivo responses were dominated by HLA-C-restricted CMV-specific TCR beta clonotypes. Individuals carrying CMV plus the relevant HLA were identified by cumulative frequency of public TCR beta families.

A remark on this clonotype: What it binds is not known.

This CDR3 spans 15 amino acids. CDR1 and CDR2 from the germline V gene are MDHEN and SYDVKM. Trimming took off 7 bases at V and 2 bases at J, with 16 bases between the two ends. A single record per CDR3 protein comes from TCRdb applying MiXCR to the reads. The sample lists some 30,000 distinct CDR3 sequences; under 20% were seen once. This sample comprised CD8+ T cells from cultured PBMCs, obtained from culture after CMV antigen stimulation. This chain connects TRBV28 to TRBJ2-3, with a possible D match to TRBD2 (6 bases). This TCR came from a human donor in good health (CMV status not recorded). Some clones in this sample may be carry-over from other donors' samples. The CDR3 DNA reads as TGTGCCAGCAAGAATATAGCGGCCTCCACAGATACGCAGTATTTT. This sequence encodes CASKNIAASTDTQYF.